Each of the 8 T cell receptor beta chains below was sequenced from the same sample in a study of blood T cell repertoires in COVID-19. Only in-frame clones appear in the TCRdb table, and some are missing; sequencing was by immunoSEQ multiplex PCR. Of roughly 240,000 clones detected, more than 80% appear once; the ten largest clones hold roughly 0.95%. Source material: PBMCs or T cells enriched from blood (not recorded which). The receptors derive from a man aged 45-65 years who had been exposed to COVID-19.

This clone showed up just once. In DNA form, the CDR3 reads TGTGCCAGCAGTGACAGGGGGTATGAAAAACTGTTTTTT. Translation: CASSDRGYEKLFF. This chain links TRBV12-3 or TRBV12-4 with TRBJ1-4; 9 nucleotides agree with TRBD1. With V trimmed by 5 bases and J by 6 bases, 1 base remained unmatched. The CDR3 length is 13 residues.

This chain connects TRBV6-5 to TRBJ2-7; perhaps TRBD1 as D (6 bases). The CDR3 sequence is 14 residues long. Per germline, CDR1 MNHEY and CDR2 SVGAGI. Deletions cut 2 bases from V and 4 bases from J, with 12 bases between. CDR3 protein: CASSYDRKSYEQYF. For the CDR3, the DNA is TGTGCCAGCAGTTACGACAGGAAATCTTACGAGCAGTACTTC.

In its sample, this clone was seen once. The V gene is TRBV9, the J gene TRBJ2-1; 7 bases fit TRBD2. The CDR3 is 18 amino acids. With V trimmed by 4 bases and J by 1 base, 14 bases remained unmatched. Looked up from germline, CDR1 is SGDLS and CDR2 is YYNGEE. CDR3 nucleotides: TGTGCCAGCAGCCTACGTAGTTGGGGGGGGTTTTCCTACAATGAGCAGTTCTTC. Its protein product is CASSLRSWGGFSYNEQFF. Based on the CDR3 plus reference TRBV9 and TRBJ2-1, the full variable domain is DSGVTQTPKHLITATGQRVTLRCSPRSGDLSVYWYQQSLDQGLQFLIQYYNGEERAKGNILERFSAQQFPDLHSELNLSSLELGDSALYFCASSLRSWGGFSYNEQFFGPGTRLTVL.

CDR3 coding DNA: TGTGCCAGCAGTTTGAGGGTAGCGGACACAGATACGCAGTATTTT. It specifies CASSLRVADTDTQYF. J is TRBJ2-3 and V is TRBV27; D is perhaps TRBD2 (6 bases). Germline V lookup: CDR1 MNHEY, CDR2 SMNVEV (reference sequence). The CDR3 consists of 15 residues. The V and J ends lost 3 bases and 2 bases respectively, with 12 bases between them.

Written as DNA, the CDR3 is TGTGCCAGCAGCGACCTTCCCGACAGGGCCATGTGGACCCAGTACTTC. Protein sequence: CASSDLPDRAMWTQYF. This chain links TRBV21-1 with TRBJ2-5; the table names TRBD1, a call not compared with the DNA. TRBV21-1 is an annotated pseudogene. CDR3 size: 16 residues.

This clone was seen just once. The chain is built from TRBV28 and TRBJ1-1; D unclear. Germline V gene sequence: CDR1 MDHEN, CDR2 SYDVKM. This CDR3 is 14 amino acids long. Trimming removed 4 bases at V and 4 bases at J, with 13 bases between. The DNA for the CDR3 is TGTGCCAGCAGTTCCCAGGCAGTTGGCACTGAAGCTTTCTTT. Amino acids: CASSSQAVGTEAFF.

V usage is TRBV7-2 and J usage is TRBJ2-4; no definite D call. CDR3 length: 14 amino acids. CDR1 is SGHTA and CDR2 is FQGNSA in the germline V gene. Trimming removed 1 base from V and 12 bases from J, with 16 bases in between. The CDR3 coding sequence is TGTGCCAGCAGCTTAGGACTCTCCCCACCCAATCAGTACTTC. Its protein is CASSLGLSPPNQYF. The whole variable domain, remainder taken from reference TRBV7-2 and TRBJ2-4, is GAGVSQSPSNKVTEKGKDVELRCDPISGHTALYWYRQSLGQGLEFLIYFQGNSAPDKSGLPSDRFSAERTGGSVSTLTIQRTQQEDSAVYLCASSLGLSPPNQYFGAGTRLSVL.

This clone was recorded once. The chain combines TRBV6-5 with TRBJ2-7, with TRBD2 matching 13 bases. This CDR3 comprises 14 residues. The J segment lost 7 bases and the V segment lost 7 bases, leaving 7 bases of the junction unmatched. Germline V gene sequence: CDR1 MNHEY, CDR2 SVGAGI. This chain's CDR3 is CASMRLAGGFEQYV. DNA for the CDR3: TGTGCCAGCATGAGACTAGCGGGAGGATTTGAGCAGTACGTC.